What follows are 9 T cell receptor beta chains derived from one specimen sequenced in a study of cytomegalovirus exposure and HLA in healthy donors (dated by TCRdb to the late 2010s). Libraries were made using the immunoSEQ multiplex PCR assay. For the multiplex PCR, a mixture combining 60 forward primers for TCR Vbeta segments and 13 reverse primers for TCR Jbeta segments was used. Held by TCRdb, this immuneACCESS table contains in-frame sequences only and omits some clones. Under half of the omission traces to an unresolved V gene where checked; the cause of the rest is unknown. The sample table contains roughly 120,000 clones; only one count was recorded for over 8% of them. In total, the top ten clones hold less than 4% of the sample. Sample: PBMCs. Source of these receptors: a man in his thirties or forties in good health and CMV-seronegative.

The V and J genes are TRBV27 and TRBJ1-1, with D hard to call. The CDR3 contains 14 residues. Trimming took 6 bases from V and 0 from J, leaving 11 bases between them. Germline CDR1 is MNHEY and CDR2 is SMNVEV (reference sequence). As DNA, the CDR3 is TGTGCCAGCAGAAGGGAGCCCATGAACACTGAAGCTTTCTTT. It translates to CASRREPMNTEAFF.

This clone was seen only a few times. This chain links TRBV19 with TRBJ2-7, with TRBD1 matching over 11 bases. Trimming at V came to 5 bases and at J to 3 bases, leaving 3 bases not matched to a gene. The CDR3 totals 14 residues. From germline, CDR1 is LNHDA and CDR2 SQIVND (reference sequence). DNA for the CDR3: TGTGCCAGTAGTGTGGGGACAGGGGGCTACGAGCAGTACTTC. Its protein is CASSVGTGGYEQYF.

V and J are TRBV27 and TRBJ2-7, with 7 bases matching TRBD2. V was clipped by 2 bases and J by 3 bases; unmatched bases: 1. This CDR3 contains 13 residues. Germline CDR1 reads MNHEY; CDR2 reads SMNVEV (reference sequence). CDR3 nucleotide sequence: TGTGCCAGCAGTTTAGGGGGGGGCTACGAGCAGTACTTC. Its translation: CASSLGGGYEQYF.

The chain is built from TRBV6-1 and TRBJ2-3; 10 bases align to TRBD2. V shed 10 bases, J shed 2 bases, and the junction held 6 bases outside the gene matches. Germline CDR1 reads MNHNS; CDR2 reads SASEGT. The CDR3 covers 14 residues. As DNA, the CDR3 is TGTGCCATCGGGCTAGCGGGGGCCACAGATACGCAGTATTTT. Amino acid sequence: CAIGLAGATDTQYF.

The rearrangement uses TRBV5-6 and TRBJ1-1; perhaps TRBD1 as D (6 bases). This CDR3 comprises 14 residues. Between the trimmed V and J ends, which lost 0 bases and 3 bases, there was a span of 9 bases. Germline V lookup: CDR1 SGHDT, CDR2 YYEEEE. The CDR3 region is CASSLVGHHTEAFF. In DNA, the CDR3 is TGTGCCAGCAGCTTGGTGGGACATCACACTGAAGCTTTCTTT.

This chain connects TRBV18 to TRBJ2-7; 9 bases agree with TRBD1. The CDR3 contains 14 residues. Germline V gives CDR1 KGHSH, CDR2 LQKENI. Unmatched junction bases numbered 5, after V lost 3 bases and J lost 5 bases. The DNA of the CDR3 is TGTGCCAGCTCACCCTGGACAGGGGCAAACGAGCAGTACTTC. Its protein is CASSPWTGANEQYF.

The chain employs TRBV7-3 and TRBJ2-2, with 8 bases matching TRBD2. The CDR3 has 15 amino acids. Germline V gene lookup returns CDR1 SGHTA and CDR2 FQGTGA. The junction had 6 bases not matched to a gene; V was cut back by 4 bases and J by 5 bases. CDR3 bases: TGTGCCAGCAGCTCCCGTTTAGCGGGAACCGGGGAGCTGTTTTTT. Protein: CASSSRLAGTGELFF.

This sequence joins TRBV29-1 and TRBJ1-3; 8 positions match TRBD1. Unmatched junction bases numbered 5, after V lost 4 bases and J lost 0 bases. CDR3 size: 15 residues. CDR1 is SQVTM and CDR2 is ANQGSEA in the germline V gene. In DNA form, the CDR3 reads TGCAGCGTTGGTCGACAGGGGCTCTCTGGAAACACCATATATTTT. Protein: CSVGRQGLSGNTIYF. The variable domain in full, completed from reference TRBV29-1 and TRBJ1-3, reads SAVISQKPSRDICQRGTSLTIQCQVDSQVTMMFWYRQQPGQSLTLIATANQGSEATYESGFVIDKFPISRPNLTFSTLTVSNMSPEDSSIYLCSVGRQGLSGNTIYFGEGSWLTVV.

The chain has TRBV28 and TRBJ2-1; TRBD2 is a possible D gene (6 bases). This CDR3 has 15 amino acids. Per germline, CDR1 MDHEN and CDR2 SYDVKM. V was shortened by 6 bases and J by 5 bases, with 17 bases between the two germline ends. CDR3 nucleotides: TGTGCCAGCAGCCCCATGGGAGGCGCCAACAATGAGCAGTTCTTC. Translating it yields CASSPMGGANNEQFF.